The 32 T cell receptor beta chains below were found in one sample sequenced in a study of blood T cell repertoires in COVID-19. This table comes from immunoSEQ multiplex PCR, and its TCRdb copy is limited to in-frame clones, with some not included. Counted here are about 220,000 clones, 75% to 85% occurring once; the ten biggest clones make up roughly 10%. The sequenced sample consisted of peripheral blood. The receptors were sampled from a man between 45 and 60 years old with active or convalescent COVID-19.

J is TRBJ2-2 and V is TRBV10-2, with D perhaps TRBD2 (6 bases). Trimming removed 7 bases at V and 4 bases at J, with 16 bases between. CDR1 is WSHSY and CDR2 is SAAADI in the germline V gene. The CDR3 has 15 amino acids. The CDR3 nucleotides read TGCGCCAGCATCCCACAGGAGGGGAGCACCGGGGAGCTGTTTTTT. This sequence encodes CASIPQEGSTGELFF.

This clone came up a few times. V is TRBV4-1 and J is TRBJ1-2; D gene ambiguous. Per germline, CDR1 MGHRA and CDR2 YSYEKL. Trimming removed 0 bases at V and 1 base at J, with 15 bases between. The CDR3 extends over 17 amino acids. The chain's CDR3 is CASSQDDRFRFNYGYTF. The DNA of the CDR3 is TGCGCCAGCAGCCAAGATGATCGGTTCCGGTTTAACTATGGCTACACCTTC.

V gene TRBV6-4 combines with J gene TRBJ2-1; D perhaps matches TRBD2 (5 bases). CDR1 and CDR2 (germline): MRHNA, SNTAGT. The CDR3 runs 16 residues. V lost 5 bases and J lost 10, with 24 bases in between. CDR3 in amino acids: CASSSSAAARVGEQFF. The CDR3 DNA sequence: TGTGCCAGCAGTTCCTCCGCAGCGGCTCGGGTGGGGGAGCAGTTCTTC.

This clone was seen a few times. The J gene is TRBJ2-7, the V gene TRBV7-2; TRBD1 agrees at 11 bases. The CDR3 covers 17 residues. The V segment lost 1 base and the J segment 7 bases; nucleotides outside the gene matches: 12. Germline CDR1 is SGHTA and CDR2 is FQGNSA. The CDR3 DNA reads TGTGCCAGCAGCTTAGAGGTTGGTGGGACAGGGGGTTTGGAGCAGTACTTC. It encodes CASSLEVGGTGGLEQYF.

The chain carries TRBV11-2 and TRBJ2-3; possible D gene TRBD1, 6 bases. CDR1 and CDR2 (germline): SGHAT, FQNNGV. The CDR3 consists of 15 residues. V was trimmed by 1 base and J by 5 bases, leaving 13 bases between them. The CDR3 nucleotides read TGTGCCAGCAGCTTAGGGGACACAGGAGGAGATACGCAGTATTTT. Its translation is CASSLGDTGGDTQYF.

The chain carries TRBV7-9 and TRBJ1-2; D might be TRBD1 (5 bases). In germline, CDR1 is SEHNR, CDR2 FQNEAQ (reference sequence). Trimming left V 5 bases short and J 8 bases short, with 15 bases between. This CDR3 is built from 13 residues. The CDR3 sequence is CASSPTAPYGYTF. The CDR3 bases are TGTGCCAGCAGCCCGACAGCTCCATACGGCTACACCTTC.

The genes are TRBV6-6 and TRBJ2-1; 11 bases fit TRBD2. The junction had 6 bases not matched to a gene; V was cut back by 2 bases and J by 9 bases. The CDR3 extends over 15 amino acids. Germline CDR1 MNHNY, CDR2 SVGAGI (reference sequence). CDR3 nucleotide sequence: TGTGCCAGCAGTTACCTGATAGCGGGAGGGAGTGAGCAGTTCTTC. Its protein product is CASSYLIAGGSEQFF.

J is TRBJ2-2 and V is TRBV7-2, with 7 positions matching TRBD1. J was trimmed by 1 base and V by 1 base; bases with no gene match: 6. Germline V gene lookup returns CDR1 SGHTA and CDR2 FQGNSA. There are 17 residues in the CDR3. CDR3 coding DNA: TGTGCCAGCAGCTTAGGTAGTAGGACAGGGAACACCGGGGAGCTGTTTTTT. Its protein is CASSLGSRTGNTGELFF.

The chain recombines TRBV9 with TRBJ2-3; 7 positions match TRBD2. CDR1 is SGDLS and CDR2 is YYNGEE in the germline V gene. With V trimmed by 0 bases and J by 0 bases, 1 base remained unmatched. This CDR3 is built from 15 residues. The CDR3 region is CASSVGSGSTDTQYF. The CDR3, as DNA: TGTGCCAGCAGCGTAGGTAGCGGGAGCACAGATACGCAGTATTTT.

The count of this clone is one. CDR3 sequence reads: CGTATISGDYQPQHF. The CDR3 nucleotides are TGTGGTACTGCCACTATCTCCGGGGATTATCAGCCCCAGCATTTT. This chain links TRBV28 with TRBJ1-5; D is ambiguous. The CDR3 is 15 amino acids. In germline, CDR1 is MDHEN, CDR2 SYDVKM.

The CDR3 DNA sequence: TGCGCCAGCAGCTTGGCCGGGGGAATTGGGGCCAACGTCCTGACTTTC. It yields the protein CASSLAGGIGANVLTF. The rearrangement uses TRBV5-1 and TRBJ2-6; maybe TRBD2 (6 bases). Germline V gene sequence: CDR1 SGHRS, CDR2 YFSETQ. Trimming stripped 0 bases from V and 3 bases from J, with 10 bases between. The CDR3 has 16 amino acids.

This rearrangement joins TRBV5-1 to TRBJ2-7; tentatively, D is TRBD1 (5 bases). Germline V lookup: CDR1 SGHRS, CDR2 YFSETQ. The CDR3 is 14 residues long. Trimming stripped 0 bases from V and 5 bases from J, with 12 bases between. CDR3 in DNA: TGCGCCAGCAGCTTGGGGCAGGGATGGGACGAGCAGTACGTC. Translated: CASSLGQGWDEQYV.

This rearrangement joins TRBV6-5 to TRBJ2-6; D is ambiguous. Germline V lookup: CDR1 MNHEY, CDR2 SVGAGI. V lost 6 bases and J lost 0, with 9 bases in between. The CDR3 is 15 amino acids. The CDR3 protein is CASSRGASGANVLTF. DNA for the CDR3: TGTGCCAGCAGCCGTGGAGCCTCTGGGGCCAACGTCCTGACTTTC.

The chain employs TRBV5-8 and TRBJ2-3; TRBD2 might be the D (6 bases). Germline V CDR1 and CDR2: SGHTS, YDEGEE. The CDR3 is made up of 15 amino acids. Trimming stripped 1 base from V and 0 bases from J, with 9 bases between. DNA for the CDR3: TGTGCCAGCAGCTTGCTCCGGGGGAGCACAGATACGCAGTATTTT. Protein sequence: CASSLLRGSTDTQYF.

The CDR3 bases are TGTGCCAGCAGCCAAGGAATGGGGGGGTATTCACCCCTCCACTTT. It codes for CASSQGMGGYSPLHF. V usage is TRBV4-2 and J usage is TRBJ1-6; possible D gene TRBD1, 5 bases. The length of the CDR3 is 15 residues. Per germline, CDR1 LGHNA and CDR2 YNFKEQ. V lost 1 base, J lost 8 bases, and 12 bases lay in between.

J is TRBJ1-1 and V is TRBV5-5, with D hard to call. CDR1 is SGHKS and CDR2 is YYEKEE in the germline V gene (reference sequence). The CDR3 totals 16 residues. Trimming stripped 0 bases from V and 0 bases from J, with 12 bases between. The CDR3 DNA reads as TGTGCCAGCAGCTTGGCAGGTCCCAGCATGAACACTGAAGCTTTCTTT. Amino acid sequence: CASSLAGPSMNTEAFF.

The CDR3: CASRGAVVTEAFF. The DNA of the CDR3 is TGTGCCAGCAGAGGGGCTGTGGTCACTGAAGCTTTCTTT. The chain has TRBV12-3 or TRBV12-4 and TRBJ1-1; maybe TRBD1 (5 bases). The length of the CDR3 is 13 residues. V lost 6 bases and J 4 bases, leaving 12 bases between the germline ends.

The V and J genes are TRBV27 and TRBJ2-3, with TRBD2 as a possible D gene (5 bases). The CDR3 is 12 amino acids. The V gene lost 4 bases and the J gene lost 8 bases, with 10 bases spanning the gap. Looked up from germline, CDR1 is MNHEY and CDR2 is SMNVEV (reference sequence). The chain's CDR3 is CASSSTAGTQYF. CDR3 bases: TGTGCCAGCAGTTCGACGGCGGGTACGCAGTATTTT.

The chain uses TRBV5-1 and TRBJ2-5; TRBD1 matches at 8 bases. The CDR3 extends over 13 amino acids. V was clipped by 4 bases and J by 4 bases; unmatched bases: 3. Looked up from germline, CDR1 is SGHRS and CDR2 is YFSETQ. In nucleotides, the CDR3 is TGCGCCAGCAGCCCTGGACAGGGAGAGACCCAGTACTTC. It encodes CASSPGQGETQYF.

The J gene is TRBJ1-1, the V gene TRBV15; TRBD1 agrees at 7 bases. V lost 4 bases, J lost 0 bases, and 5 bases stayed unmatched. Germline loops: CDR1 LNHNV, CDR2 YYDKDF (reference sequence). The CDR3 has 15 residues. CDR3 loop: CATSTRQGMNTEAFF. The CDR3 coding sequence is TGTGCCACCAGCACCCGACAGGGTATGAACACTGAAGCTTTCTTT.

The genes are TRBV6-5 and TRBJ1-1; maybe TRBD1 (5 bases). Germline V lookup: CDR1 MNHEY, CDR2 SVGAGI. This CDR3 comprises 15 residues. Trimming removed 0 bases from V and 4 bases from J, with 12 bases in between. CDR3 amino acids: CASSYSVGGSTEAFF. The CDR3, as DNA: TGTGCCAGCAGTTACTCGGTGGGGGGGAGCACTGAAGCTTTCTTT.

V usage is TRBV9 and J usage is TRBJ2-1; 7 nucleotides match TRBD2. V shed 0 bases, J shed 7 bases, and the junction held 7 bases outside the gene matches. Per the germline V gene, CDR1 is SGDLS and CDR2 is YYNGEE. The CDR3 is 15 residues long. For the CDR3, the DNA is TGTGCCAGCAGCGTAGTGTGGGGGGGTACGAATGAGCAGTTCTTC. Its protein product is CASSVVWGGTNEQFF.

The chain has TRBV18 and TRBJ1-1, with 8 positions matching TRBD1. The CDR3 covers 16 residues. Germline V gives CDR1 KGHSH, CDR2 LQKENI. V trimming: 0 bases; J trimming: 4 bases; junction bases outside the gene matches: 7. CDR3 DNA: TGTGCCAGCTCACCACCGCAATCAGACAGGGGCACTGAAGCTTTCTTT. It encodes CASSPPQSDRGTEAFF.

This clone was recorded once. This sequence joins TRBV19 and TRBJ2-7, with TRBD1 matching 9 bases. The CDR3 extends over 13 amino acids. Looked up from germline, CDR1 is LNHDA and CDR2 is SQIVND (reference sequence). Unmatched junction bases numbered 6, after V lost 10 bases and J lost 2 bases. CDR3 loop: CATSRDRAYEQYF. The CDR3 DNA is TGTGCCACCTCCCGGGACAGGGCCTACGAGCAGTACTTC.

The DNA for the CDR3 is TGCGCCAGCAGCCAAGACGGGAGGGGAGGAAACATTCAGTACTTC. Protein product: CASSQDGRGGNIQYF. J is TRBJ2-4 and V is TRBV4-1; TRBD2 agrees at 8 bases. Losses at the gene ends were 0 bases for V and 6 bases for J; bases not matched to a gene: 4. The CDR3 is made up of 15 amino acids. Germline V lookup: CDR1 MGHRA, CDR2 YSYEKL.

This sequence joins TRBV7-9 and TRBJ1-5, with 9 bases aligning to TRBD1. Germline V gene lookup returns CDR1 SEHNR and CDR2 FQNEAQ (reference sequence). V lost 5 bases and J lost 3; bases outside the gene matches: 5. This CDR3 is 15 amino acids long. The CDR3 loop is CASSRGQGVNQPQHF. CDR3 sequence (DNA): TGTGCCAGCAGCCGGGGACAGGGCGTCAATCAGCCCCAGCATTTT.

The chain has TRBV28 and TRBJ2-3; TRBD2 is a possible D gene (6 bases). CDR1 is MDHEN and CDR2 is SYDVKM in the germline V gene. The CDR3 covers 16 residues. V lost 5 bases and J lost 0, with 15 bases in between. CDR3: CASSPRTILSTDTQYF. As DNA, the CDR3 is TGTGCCAGCAGTCCACGGACTATCCTCAGCACAGATACGCAGTATTTT.

V gene TRBV7-2 combines with J gene TRBJ1-6; a weak D match, TRBD1 (5 bases). V lost 2 bases, J lost 11 bases, and 10 bases lay in between. The CDR3 runs 13 residues. Germline CDR1 SGHTA, CDR2 FQGNSA. The CDR3 sequence is CASSLRRGTPLHF. Written as DNA, the CDR3 is TGTGCCAGCAGCTTAAGGAGGGGAACACCCCTCCACTTT.

The V gene is TRBV11-2, the J gene TRBJ2-1; D perhaps matches TRBD2 (6 bases). In germline, CDR1 is SGHAT, CDR2 FQNNGV. The CDR3 runs to 15 residues. The ends were cut back, 5 bases at V and 0 bases at J, with 11 bases in the middle. CDR3 sequence reads: CASSRLDASYNEQFF. The CDR3 coding sequence is TGTGCCAGCAGCCGACTAGACGCCTCCTACAATGAGCAGTTCTTC.

The rearrangement joins TRBV5-1 to TRBJ1-1, with 8 positions matching TRBD1. The CDR3 extends over 14 amino acids. V was pared by 3 bases and J by 3 bases, with 4 bases of the junction left unmatched. Looked up from germline, CDR1 is SGHRS and CDR2 is YFSETQ. For the CDR3, the DNA is TGCGCCAGCAGCTCAGACAGGGGTGACACTGAAGCTTTCTTT. Translated, it gives CASSSDRGDTEAFF.

This chain uses TRBV7-6 with TRBJ2-1, with TRBD1 matching 11 bases. This CDR3 spans 16 amino acids. Trimming cost V 0 bases and J 5 bases; bases outside gene matches: 3. The germline V gene has CDR1 SGHVS and CDR2 FNYEAQ. The CDR3 coding sequence is TGTGCCAGCAGCTTAGCGCGGGACAGGGGGAACAATGAGCAGTTCTTC. Amino acid sequence: CASSLARDRGNNEQFF.

The chain uses TRBV5-1 and TRBJ2-7, with D uncertain. V was pared by 1 base and J by 0 bases, with 8 bases between. The CDR3 has 14 amino acids. Per germline, CDR1 SGHRS and CDR2 YFSETQ. Written as DNA, the CDR3 is TGCGCCAGCAGCTTGATCGTCAGCTCCTACGAGCAGTACTTC. Amino acid sequence: CASSLIVSSYEQYF.